The present entry profiles one T cell receptor beta chain with its context. The CDR3 has 16 residues. Germline CDR1 and CDR2: SGHNT and YYREEE (reference sequence). The ends lost 0 bases at V and 6 bases at J; junction bases unmatched: 6. Per the study methods: Reference gene primer amplification gave nucleated cell count estimates. Assay used: immunoSEQ multiplex PCR; TCRdb lists only in-frame clones, some missing. D and trimming come from the DNA, and the V and J calls and clone size come from that table. The table lists a few hundred thousand clones, 85% to 90% of them singletons. This entry comes from a study of blood T cell repertoires in COVID-19. Turning to the study itself: Both acute and convalescent COVID-19 samples were obtained from the United States, Italy and Spain. Sample material is recorded as cDNA or gDNA derived from T cells, B-cell-depleted T cells, or PBMCs.

This chain connects TRBV5-4 to TRBJ2-1; 10 positions agree with TRBD2. This clonotype was obtained from a woman aged 45-65 years with acute or convalescent COVID-19. The sample comprised peripheral blood. CDR3 DNA sequence: TGTGCCAGCAGCTTGGGAAGCGGGAGGGCCAGCAATGAGCAGTTCTTC. It codes for CASSLGSGRASNEQFF.